This TCR beta chain was identified during a study of cytomegalovirus exposure and HLA in healthy donors. Losses at the gene ends were 0 bases for V and 8 bases for J; bases not matched to a gene: 7. The germline CDR1 and CDR2 sequences are SGHDN and FVKESK. CDR3 length equals 16 residues. Turning to this clone: The antigen is unknown.

Broader study findings: Fewer N-insertions than the roughly 700-donor mean were reportedly shown by an Asian-associated ancestry cluster in a later analysis. Cytomegalovirus status was reportedly diagnosed by the classifier with high sensitivity and specificity. Rarity marked most TCR sequences, yet some public TCRs occurred in many donors.

The PCR was carried out with 60 Vbeta primers and 13 Jbeta primers. Sequencing was performed with immunoSEQ multiplex PCR; in TCRdb, only in-frame clones are kept and a portion is missing. The sample totals approximately 72,000 clones. This TCR derives from a middle-aged woman in good health and CMV-seropositive. This chain links TRBV14 with TRBJ1-6; the match to TRBD1 covers 7 bases. Sample: PBMCs. The CDR3 region is CASSQELGQGDSPLHF. CDR3 sequence (DNA): TGTGCCAGCAGCCAAGAATTGGGGCAGGGGGATTCACCCCTCCACTTT.